These 13 T cell receptor beta chains were sequenced from one sample in a study of Tregs in tolerant kidney transplant recipients. The table came from immunoSEQ multiplex PCR; TCRdb's copy has only in-frame clones and leaves some out. The sample consists of approximately 69,000 clones, approximately 91% of them appearing once. The sample here was CD4+ T cells from blood, taken before the transplant. Receptors originate from a human donor who received a combined kidney and bone marrow transplant.

V and J are TRBV2 and TRBJ2-1; 7 bases are shared with TRBD2. The CDR3 has 14 residues. CDR1 and CDR2 (germline): SNHLY, FYNNEI. V lost 7 bases and J lost 4; bases outside the gene matches: 7. Here the CDR3 DNA reads TGTGCCAGCACAGTGGGAGCGGGGTACAATGAGCAGTTCTTC. Protein: CASTVGAGYNEQFF.

The chain recombines TRBV7-2 with TRBJ2-2, with 9 bases fitting TRBD2. Germline CDR1 is SGHTA and CDR2 is FQGNSA. V trimming: 1 base; J trimming: 3 bases; junction bases outside the gene matches: 6. This CDR3 region has 17 residues. The CDR3 region has the DNA TGTGCCAGCAGCTTAGATAGGCTAGCGGGGCACACCGGGGAGCTGTTTTTT. Residues: CASSLDRLAGHTGELFF.

V and J are TRBV28 and TRBJ2-5; D gene uncertain. Germline-derived CDR1 and CDR2 are MDHEN and SYDVKM. Trimming left V 2 bases short and J 5 bases short, with 6 bases between. This CDR3 has 12 residues. The CDR3 DNA follows: TGTGCCAGCAGTTTAAGGCGGGAGACCCAGTACTTC. This codes for CASSLRRETQYF.

This chain connects TRBV28 to TRBJ1-1, with D tentatively TRBD1 (5 bases). Germline values: CDR1 MDHEN, CDR2 SYDVKM. This CDR3 is built from 12 residues. Trimming shortened V by 7 bases and J by 4 bases, and 10 bases separated the two germline ends. The CDR3 region has the DNA TGTGCCAGCAACGGAGGGGTCACTGAAGCTTTCTTT. Its protein is CASNGGVTEAFF.

J is TRBJ2-1 and V is TRBV9, with TRBD2 identical over 11 bases. CDR1 SGDLS and CDR2 YYNGEE come from the germline V gene. The junction had 1 base not matched to a gene; V was cut back by 3 bases and J by 2 bases. The CDR3 is 15 residues long. CDR3 loop: CASSETSGTYNEQFF. The CDR3, as DNA: TGTGCCAGCAGCGAGACTAGCGGGACCTACAATGAGCAGTTCTTC.

The chain has TRBV7-8 and TRBJ1-1; the D is unclear. The CDR3 sequence is 14 residues long. Trimming stripped 1 base from V and 4 bases from J, with 10 bases between. Germline CDR1 reads SGHVS; CDR2 reads FQNEAQ. This chain's CDR3 is CASSLVQVGTEAFF. CDR3 sequence (DNA): TGTGCCAGCAGCTTAGTGCAGGTCGGCACTGAAGCTTTCTTT. Full variable domain (outside the CDR3, taken from reference TRBV7-8 and TRBJ1-1): GAGVSQSPRYKVAKRGQDVALRCDPISGHVSLFWYQQALGQGPEFLTYFQNEAQLDKSGLPSDRFFAERPEGSVSTLKIQRTQQEDSAVYLCASSLVQVGTEAFFGQGTRLTVV.

As DNA, the CDR3 is TGTGCCAGCAGTGAAAGGGGACAGGGGGCCGGGGAGCTGTTTTTT. Translated, it gives CASSERGQGAGELFF. The chain is built from TRBV6-1 and TRBJ2-2, with TRBD1 identical over 11 bases. J was trimmed by 6 bases and V by 2 bases; bases with no gene match: 2. This CDR3 region has 15 residues. The germline V gene has CDR1 MNHNS and CDR2 SASEGT.

The count of this clone is one. The chain recombines TRBV28 with TRBJ2-7; D ambiguous. The V end lost 2 bases, the J end lost 0 bases, and 5 bases lay between the germline ends. This CDR3 is 13 amino acids long. Per germline, CDR1 MDHEN and CDR2 SYDVKM. CDR3 in amino acids: CASSLTSSYEQYF. In DNA, the CDR3 is TGTGCCAGCAGTTTAACGAGCTCCTACGAGCAGTACTTC.

The gene calls are TRBV9 and TRBJ2-3; a possible D gene is TRBD2 (6 bases). The V and J ends lost 2 bases and 4 bases respectively, with 11 bases between them. Per germline, CDR1 SGDLS and CDR2 YYNGEE. The length of the CDR3 is 14 residues. CDR3 amino acids: CASSVRDPSDTQYF. CDR3 sequence (DNA): TGTGCCAGCAGCGTGCGGGACCCCTCAGATACGCAGTATTTT.

This clone was seen a single time. The genes are TRBV27 and TRBJ2-2, with 7 bases aligning to TRBD1. The CDR3 consists of 12 residues. V shed 6 bases and J 7 bases; nucleotides not matched to a gene: 2. CDR1 is MNHEY, CDR2 SMNVEV, per germline (reference sequence). Here the CDR3 DNA reads TGTGCCAGCAGCTACAGGGGCGGGGAGCTGTTTTTT. It is translated as CASSYRGGELFF.

The chain carries TRBV19 and TRBJ1-1; TRBD1 is a possible D gene (5 bases). The length of the CDR3 is 15 residues. The ends were cut back, 6 bases at V and 1 base at J, with 15 bases in the middle. Germline values: CDR1 LNHDA, CDR2 SQIVND (reference sequence). CDR3 DNA: TGTGCCAGTAGCATGACGGGTAGGGGGAACACTGAAGCTTTCTTT. This gives the protein CASSMTGRGNTEAFF.

The chain uses TRBV29-1 and TRBJ2-7, with D possibly matching TRBD1 (6 bases). CDR3 length equals 14 residues. Trimming left V 6 bases short and J 2 bases short, with 17 bases between. Germline V CDR1 and CDR2: SQVTM, ANQGSEA. The CDR3 reads CSVHLQGRTYEQYF. The CDR3 coding sequence is TGCAGCGTCCATCTACAGGGACGAACCTACGAGCAGTACTTC.

This clone was picked up one time. An end of the junction does not agree with germline; a read error may underlie this. The chain employs TRBV7-7 and TRBJ2-7, with D perhaps TRBD1 (5 bases). Germline CDR1 is SSHAT and CDR2 is FNYEAQ (reference sequence). There are 15 residues in the CDR3. The CDR3 sequence is CASSLEQGRGYEQYF. CDR3 nucleotide sequence: TGTGCTAGCAGCTTAGAGCAGGGCAGAGGCTACGAGCAGTACTTC.